The next 2 T cell receptor beta chains were all read from a single sample in a study of T cell repertoires in cytomegalovirus infection. These receptors have no known antigen. TCRdb processed the reads anew with MiXCR; each CDR3 protein has one entry. This sample carries about 220,000 distinct CDR3 sequences, roughly 34% of them seen once, and the ten largest clones take more than 50%. The sample here was CD8+ T cells from cultured PBMCs, taken from culture after CMV antigen stimulation. Every receptor here comes from a human donor in good health (CMV status not recorded). Some clones in this sample may be carry-over from other donors' samples.

This chain connects TRBV6-6 to TRBJ2-2; the D gene is possibly TRBD2 (6 bases). The V end lost 5 bases, the J end lost 6 bases, and 10 bases lay between the germline ends. The germline CDR1 and CDR2 sequences are MNHNY and SVGAGI (reference sequence). CDR3 length: 13 amino acids. CDR3 region: CASSQGTSGELFF. In DNA form, the CDR3 reads TGTGCCAGCAGTCAAGGGACTTCCGGGGAGCTGTTTTTT.

This chain connects TRBV9 to TRBJ2-1; D possibly corresponds to TRBD1 (5 bases). Trimming cost V 4 bases and J 4 bases, with 18 bases left between them. There are 16 residues in the CDR3. Germline V gene lookup returns CDR1 SGDLS and CDR2 YYNGEE. The CDR3 protein is CASSSQGNGMYNEQFF. CDR3 nucleotides: TGTGCCAGCAGCTCCCAGGGAAATGGGATGTACAATGAGCAGTTCTTC.